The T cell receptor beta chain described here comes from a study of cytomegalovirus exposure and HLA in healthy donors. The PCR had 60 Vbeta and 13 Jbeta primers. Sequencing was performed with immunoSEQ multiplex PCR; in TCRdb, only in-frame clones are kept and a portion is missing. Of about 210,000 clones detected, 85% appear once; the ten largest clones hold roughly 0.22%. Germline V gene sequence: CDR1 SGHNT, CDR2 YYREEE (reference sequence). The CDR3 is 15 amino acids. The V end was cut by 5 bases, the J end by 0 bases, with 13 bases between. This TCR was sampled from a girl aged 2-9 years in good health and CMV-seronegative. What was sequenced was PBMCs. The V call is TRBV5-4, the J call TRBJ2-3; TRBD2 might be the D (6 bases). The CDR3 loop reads CASRASESSTDTQYF. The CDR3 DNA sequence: TGTGCCAGCAGGGCTAGCGAATCTAGCACAGATACGCAGTATTTT.